A selection of T cell receptor beta chains follows, all from one sample in a study of Ad26.COV2.S vaccination and SARS-CoV-2 variants. The repertoire was sequenced with immunoSEQ multiplex PCR; TCRdb's copy has only in-frame clones and lacks some. The data hold about 680,000 clones, with roughly 90% observed a single time. The sample in question was peripheral blood, obtained in a trial of Ad26.COV2.S vaccine versus placebo. These receptors were taken from a person between 18 and 59 years old who received the Ad26.COV2.S COVID-19 vaccine or a placebo. Both conserved end residues are part of each CDR3. D genes are given only for firm matches. Not every row has a clone size; where given, it reads once, few, many or a size class.

V	D	J	size	DNA	CDR3
TRBV21-1	NA	TRBJ2-7	NA	TGTGCCAGCAGCAAGACGGGACTAGAAGGGACCTTCTCCTACGAGCAGTACTTC	CASSKTGLEGTFSYEQYF
TRBV10-3	TRBD1	TRBJ2-2	NA	TGTGCCATCAGTGAACAGGGGGCAGGGAACACCGGGGAGCTGTTTTTT	CAISEQGAGNTGELFF
TRBV27	NA	TRBJ2-1	once	TGTGCCAGCAGTCTCCCCGACGGGAACAATGAGCAGTTCTTC	CASSLPDGNNEQFF
TRBV6-6	NA	TRBJ1-4	NA	TGTGCCAGCAGTTACTTAGCAGGGAGAAATGAAAAACTGTTTTTT	CASSYLAGRNEKLFF
TRBV19	NA	TRBJ2-5	NA	TGTGCCAGTAATGCCCGGGGGAGGCCTGGGGGACTCCAAGAGACCCAGTACTTC	CASNARGRPGGLQETQYF
TRBV3-1/TRBV3-2	NA	TRBJ2-3	NA	TGTGCCAGCACAGCCTCCTCAGGGGGCACAGATACGCAGTATTTT	CASTASSGGTDTQYF
TRBV6-6	TRBD2	TRBJ2-3	NA	TGTGCCAGCACTCTAGGGACTAGGTCCACAGATACGCAGTATTTT	CASTLGTRSTDTQYF
TRBV3-1/TRBV3-2	NA	TRBJ2-7	NA	TGTGCCAGCAGCCACAGCTCCTACGAGCAGTACTTC	CASSHSSYEQYF
TRBV7-8	TRBD2	TRBJ2-5	once	TGTGCCAGCAGCTCTATACCGGGACTACTACAAGAGACCCAGTACTTC	CASSSIPGLLQETQYF
TRBV30	NA	TRBJ1-3	NA	TGTGCCTGGAGTGTGGGAGTCTCTGGAAACACCATATATTTT	CAWSVGVSGNTIYF
TRBV24-1	TRBD2	TRBJ2-5	NA	TGTGCCACCAGTGATTTCGCTAGCGGGAGGGTATTGGAGACCCAGTACTTC	CATSDFASGRVLETQYF
TRBV29-1	NA	TRBJ2-5	NA	TGCAGCGCGGGACTCGGGGGAGAGACCCAGTACTTC	CSAGLGGETQYF
TRBV19	TRBD1	TRBJ1-2	NA	TGTGCCAGTAGTCCTCAACAGGGGGCTGGCTATGGCTACACCTTC	CASSPQQGAGYGYTF
TRBV14	TRBD1	TRBJ1-2	NA	TGTGCCAGCAGCCAAGGACAGGGCCATGGCTACACCTTC	CASSQGQGHGYTF
TRBV3-1/TRBV3-2	NA	TRBJ2-1	once	TGTGCCAGCAGCCTACCGAGCTCCTACAATGAGCAGTTCTTC	CASSLPSSYNEQFF
TRBV5-6	NA	TRBJ2-5	once	TGTGCCAGCAGCTTGGCAGATTCGCTGGGATCGGAGACCCAGTACTTC	CASSLADSLGSETQYF
TRBV3-1/TRBV3-2	NA	TRBJ1-3	NA	TGTGCCAGCAGCCAAGTAGGGGGAACTGGAAACACCATATATTTT	CASSQVGGTGNTIYF
TRBV19	NA	TRBJ1-1	NA	TGTGCCAGTAGTTGGGGGGGCCTGAACACTGAAGCTTTCTTT	CASSWGGLNTEAFF
TRBV18	NA	TRBJ1-6	NA	TGTGCCAGCTCACCAATCAGGGCACCCTCTTCACCCCTCCACTTT	CASSPIRAPSSPLHF
TRBV7-2	NA	TRBJ2-5	few	TGTGCCAGCAGCTCGGATCAAGAGACCCAGTACTTC	CASSSDQETQYF
TRBV24-1	TRBD1	TRBJ2-1	NA	TGTGCCACCAGTGGGACCGCCGGGACAGGGTCCTACAATGAGCAGTTCTTC	CATSGTAGTGSYNEQFF
TRBV10-3	NA	TRBJ2-5	NA	TGTGCCATCAGCGGACACTCGGGGCAAGAGACCCAGTACTTC	CAISGHSGQETQYF
TRBV25-1	NA	TRBJ1-2	many	TGTGCCAGCAGTGAATCTGTCTATGGCTACACCTTC	CASSESVYGYTF
TRBV12-3/TRBV12-4	NA	TRBJ2-5	NA	TGTGCCAGCAGTTTAGCGACGAGTGTCCAGTACTTC	CASSLATSVQYF
TRBV19	NA	TRBJ2-7	few	TGTGCCAGTAGTATAGACGGCTACGAGCAGTACTTC	CASSIDGYEQYF
TRBV5-1	NA	TRBJ1-3	NA	TGCGCCAGCAGCCTAACATTGGCTGGAAACACCATATATTTT	CASSLTLAGNTIYF
TRBV2	NA	TRBJ2-7	NA	TGTGCCAGCACCCAGGGTGGGGTTACCTACGAGCAGTACTTC	CASTQGGVTYEQYF
TRBV5-1	TRBD2	TRBJ2-3	NA	TGCGCCAGCAGCCTCAACGGACTAGCGGGGCCCACAGATACGCAGTATTTT	CASSLNGLAGPTDTQYF
TRBV11-1	NA	TRBJ2-2	NA	TGTGCCAGCAGCTTAGGGCCGACACAGCTGTTTTTT	CASSLGPTQLFF
TRBV6-5	TRBD1	TRBJ2-1	NA	TGTGCCAGCAAATGGGGACAGGGAGACAATGAGCAGTTCTTC	CASKWGQGDNEQFF
TRBV19	NA	TRBJ2-7	NA	TGTGCCAGTAGGGGCAGGGGGGGCTACGAGCAGTACTTC	CASRGRGGYEQYF
TRBV5-6	NA	TRBJ2-2	few	TGTGCCAGCAGCCTTGTTTCAGCCGGGGAGCTGTTTTTT	CASSLVSAGELFF
TRBV19	TRBD2	TRBJ2-1	NA	TGTGCCAGTAGTCTCGGACTAGCGGGAGAAACTGAGCAGTTCTTC	CASSLGLAGETEQFF
TRBV4-1	TRBD2	TRBJ2-3	once	TGCGCCAGCAGCCACCGAGGGGGTAGCGGGGGTTCGCCAGATACGCAGTATTTT	CASSHRGGSGGSPDTQYF
TRBV27	NA	TRBJ2-7	NA	TGTGCCAGCAGTTTAAAAGGGCGCTCCTACGAGCAGTACTTC	CASSLKGRSYEQYF
TRBV2	TRBD1	TRBJ2-2	NA	TGTGCCAGCAGTGGACAGGGACCCGGGGAGCTGTTTTTT	CASSGQGPGELFF
TRBV9	NA	TRBJ1-6	once	TGTGCCAGCAGCGTAGCGGGGTCCCAATCACCCCTCCACTTT	CASSVAGSQSPLHF
TRBV5-1	NA	TRBJ2-7	NA	TGCGCCAGCAGCTTGGCGGATAGGAGCGAGCAGTACTTC	CASSLADRSEQYF
TRBV2	TRBD2	TRBJ2-7	NA	TGTGCCAGCAGTGAAGCTAGCGGGATCAACGAGCAGTACTTC	CASSEASGINEQYF